Listed below are T cell receptor beta chains from one sample, sequenced in a study of T cell changes during pregnancy in multiple sclerosis. Generated by immunoSEQ multiplex PCR, the TCRdb table keeps only in-frame clones and is missing some. The table includes 35,000 to 45,000 clones, more than 85% detected once. This material consisted of CD4+ T cells from peripheral blood mononuclear cells, taken after pregnancy. Receptors originate from a female donor in good health, enrolled as a control in a pregnancy study. The CDR3 runs from the conserved cysteine through the conserved F or W. The D gene is left open where the match is weak. Clone sizes are given selectively: once, few, many, or a class where the clone is expanded.

CDR3 length,V gene,D gene,J gene,clone size,CDR3 protein,CDR3 DNA
15,TRBV4-1,TRBD2,TRBJ2-3,.,CASSLSGASTDTQYF,TGCGCCAGCAGCCTTAGCGGGGCGTCCACAGATACGCAGTATTTT
15,TRBV4-2,.,TRBJ2-3,.,CASSQAAGITDTQYF,TGTGCCAGCAGCCAAGCGGCGGGGATCACAGATACGCAGTATTTT
13,TRBV21-1,.,TRBJ1-4,.,CASSKSCGEKLFF,TGTGCCAGCAGCAAAAGTTGCGGGGAAAAACTGTTTTTT
14,TRBV6-5,TRBD1,TRBJ1-2,.,CASSERTGIYGYTF,TGTGCCAGCTCCGAAAGGACAGGGATCTATGGCTACACCTTC
16,TRBV7-2,TRBD1,TRBJ2-7,.,CASSLAGTGGFGEQYF,TGTGCCAGCAGCTTAGCCGGGACAGGGGGTTTTGGGGAGCAGTACTTC
13,TRBV18,.,TRBJ2-2,.,CASSRGNTGELFF,TGTGCCAGCTCACGCGGGAACACCGGGGAGCTGTTTTTT
12,TRBV19,.,TRBJ1-5,.,CASNYGGQPQHF,TGTGCCAGTAATTACGGAGGTCAGCCCCAGCATTTT
16,TRBV18,TRBD1,TRBJ2-5,.,CASSPGEPGQEETQYF,TGTGCCAGCTCACCGGGGGAGCCGGGACAGGAAGAGACCCAGTACTTC
13,TRBV5-4,TRBD2,TRBJ2-5,once,CASSWGGLETQYF,TGTGCCAGCAGCTGGGGGGGTTTGGAGACCCAGTACTTC
17,TRBV4-1,TRBD1,TRBJ2-7,.,CASSPSPGQVLSYEQYF,TGCGCCAGCAGCCCCTCTCCGGGACAGGTCCTCTCCTACGAGCAGTACTTC
17,TRBV7-9,.,TRBJ1-3,.,CASSHRRGFSSGNTIYF,TGTGCCAGCAGCCATCGAAGGGGGTTTTCCTCTGGAAACACCATATATTTT
16,TRBV23-1,.,TRBJ1-1,.,CASTGGQPKGETEAFF,TGCGCCAGCACGGGAGGGCAACCAAAGGGGGAGACTGAAGCTTTCTTT
15,TRBV16,.,TRBJ2-7,.,CASSQSLADYYEQYF,TGTGCCAGCAGCCAATCTCTGGCAGACTACTACGAGCAGTACTTC
11,TRBV29-1,.,TRBJ1-2,.,CSVGGPDGYTF,TGCAGCGTTGGGGGGCCCGATGGCTACACCTTC
16,TRBV13,.,TRBJ1-4,once,CASSPFSGLSREKLFF,TGTGCCAGCAGCCCCTTCTCAGGGCTGTCACGTGAAAAACTGTTTTTT
14,TRBV5-1,.,TRBJ2-1,.,CASIPDPSRSEQFF,TGCGCCAGCATTCCTGACCCCTCTAGAAGTGAGCAGTTCTTC
14,TRBV15,.,TRBJ2-5,.,CATSRDTGWETQYF,TGTGCCACCAGCAGAGATACGGGGTGGGAGACCCAGTACTTC
16,TRBV6-4,TRBD2,TRBJ2-6,.,CASSEVGGAGANVLTF,TGTGCCAGCAGTGAAGTTGGGGGGGCTGGGGCCAACGTCCTGACTTTC
22,TRBV28,TRBD2,TRBJ2-3,.,CASSLPRGLAGGYSLNTDTQYF,TGTGCCAGCAGTTTACCCCGGGGACTAGCGGGGGGCTATTCACTAAACACAGATACGCAGTATTTT
17,TRBV7-9,.,TRBJ1-1,.,CASSLYRFLGPGTEAFF,TGTGCCAGCAGCTTATACAGGTTCCTAGGTCCTGGCACTGAAGCTTTCTTT
13,TRBV19,.,TRBJ2-7,.,CASSIGQAYEQYF,TGTGCCAGTAGTATAGGACAGGCGTACGAGCAGTACTTC
13,TRBV5-4,.,TRBJ2-7,.,CASSLSGANEQYF,TGTGCCAGCAGCTTGAGTGGGGCAAACGAGCAGTACTTC
15,TRBV2,.,TRBJ1-5,.,CASSPDPGNNQPQHF,TGTGCCAGCAGTCCGGATCCGGGGAACAATCAGCCCCAGCATTTT
17,TRBV7-6,TRBD1,TRBJ1-3,.,CASSLGDRSLSGNTIYF,TGTGCCAGCAGCTTAGGGGACAGGTCCCTCTCTGGAAACACCATATATTTT
13,TRBV7-3,.,TRBJ2-1,.,CASSLSNEDEQFF,TGTGCCAGCAGCTTATCTAACGAGGATGAGCAGTTCTTC
17,TRBV7-9,.,TRBJ2-5,.,CASSLEVVQGGRETQYF,TGTGCCAGCAGCTTAGAGGTTGTCCAGGGGGGTCGGGAGACCCAGTACTTC
14,TRBV5-5,.,TRBJ1-6,.,CASSPGGENSPLHF,TGTGCCAGCAGCCCCGGGGGGGAAAATTCACCCCTCCACTTT
15,TRBV10-1,TRBD2,TRBJ2-7,.,CASSDGLAGGDEQYF,TGCGCCAGCAGTGACGGACTAGCGGGGGGAGACGAGCAGTACTTC
20,TRBV6-1,.,TRBJ1-3,.,CASSERSGAHTPFSGNTIYF,TGTGCCAGCAGTGAAAGGTCAGGGGCCCACACCCCTTTCTCTGGAAACACCATATATTTT